This record concerns one T cell receptor (beta chain) sequence. The antigen is unknown. This sample is part of a study of siplizumab effects on memory and regulatory T cells. General study results and limits: Among mappable alloreactive CD4+ clones, the Treg-derived fraction averaged 68.8% with siplizumab versus approximately 26% in controls. Naive T cells were seemingly more diverse than memory cells, and major contributions to the alloresponse seemed to be made by them. Siplizumab brought about a significant reduction in alloreactive sequences traceable to unstimulated CD4+ memory cells.

Per sample, roughly 10^5 TCR templates were assayed. TCRdb keeps only in-frame clones here, not all; method: immunoSEQ multiplex PCR. The table includes 60,000 or so clones, approximately 95% detected once. CDR3 length: 16 amino acids. The ends lost 3 bases at V and 2 bases at J; junction bases unmatched: 6. CDR1 MNHNS and CDR2 SASEGT come from the germline V gene. Material for sequencing was CD8+ T cells sorted from blood. The chain couples TRBV6-1 to TRBJ1-5; 8 bases line up with TRBD1. The clonotype comes from a human donor in good health. In DNA, the CDR3 is TGTGCCAGCAGTGAGTTGAGCAGGGGGCGCAATCAGCCCCAGCATTTT. Amino acid sequence: CASSELSRGRNQPQHF.